What follows are 21 T cell receptor beta chains derived from one specimen sequenced in a study of blood T cell repertoires in COVID-19. Sequencing used immunoSEQ multiplex PCR; TCRdb keeps in-frame clones, though not all of them. The sample shows over 250,000 clones, about four fifths of them seen only once. The material sequenced was peripheral blood. The origin of the receptors is a woman aged 45-65 years who had recovered from COVID-19.

The sample holds one count of this clone. The gene calls are TRBV7-9 and TRBJ1-5; no reliable D call. The CDR3 totals 14 residues. V lost 1 base, J lost 4 bases, and 8 bases lay in between. Per germline, CDR1 SEHNR and CDR2 FQNEAQ (reference sequence). The CDR3 is CASSLDLTNQPQHF. CDR3 sequence (DNA): TGTGCCAGCAGCTTAGATCTGACTAATCAGCCCCAGCATTTT.

CDR3 nucleotide sequence: TGCAGTGCTAGTTCGGTCAGGGGGACTAGCTGGGAGACCCAGTACTTC. Translated: CSASSVRGTSWETQYF. This sequence joins TRBV20-1 and TRBJ2-5; 9 positions agree with TRBD2. Germline values: CDR1 DFQATT, CDR2 SNEGSKA (reference sequence). The CDR3 totals 16 residues. J was trimmed by 5 bases and V by 3 bases; bases with no gene match: 13.

V is TRBV19 and J is TRBJ2-1; TRBD1 is a possible D gene (6 bases). Germline-derived CDR1 and CDR2 are LNHDA and SQIVND (reference sequence). With 10 bases removed from V and 4 bases from J, the gap between germline ends came to 17 bases. The CDR3 extends over 14 amino acids. For the CDR3, the DNA is TGTGCCACTAGCACGGACAGTTCGTACAATGAGCAGTTCTTC. It specifies CATSTDSSYNEQFF.

Only one count was recorded for this clone. The rearrangement uses TRBV6-2 or TRBV6-3 and TRBJ1-5; D is unclear. The CDR3 covers 15 residues. The germline gives CDR1 MNHEY, CDR2 SVGEGT. V lost 2 bases and J lost 0, with 8 bases in between. The CDR3 DNA sequence: TGTGCCAGCAGTTACGATCTATATAGCAATCAGCCCCAGCATTTT. Translating gives CASSYDLYSNQPQHF.

This sequence joins TRBV28 and TRBJ2-3; TRBD2 aligns across 7 bases. V lost 5 bases to trimming and J lost 8 bases; unmatched junction nucleotides: 10. The CDR3 is made up of 14 amino acids. Germline CDR1 reads MDHEN; CDR2 reads SYDVKM. In DNA form, the CDR3 reads TGTGCCAGCAGTCCTGTGGCGGGAGACCTTACGCAGTATTTT. Translation gives CASSPVAGDLTQYF.

This clone was observed a handful of times. This CDR3 is CASSVGTRQGPNTEAFF. The CDR3, as DNA: TGTGCCAGCAGCGTAGGAACTCGACAGGGGCCGAACACTGAAGCTTTCTTT. J is TRBJ1-1 and V is TRBV9, with TRBD1 matching over 8 bases. Germline values: CDR1 SGDLS, CDR2 YYNGEE. Trimming at V came to 0 bases and at J to 1 base, leaving 8 bases not matched to a gene. CDR3 length equals 17 residues.

This sequence joins TRBV6-5 and TRBJ1-2, with 11 nucleotides matching TRBD1. The CDR3 has 14 residues. Germline CDR1 MNHEY, CDR2 SVGAGI. V gave up 1 base and J gave up 6 bases; unmatched junction bases: 1. CDR3 in amino acids: CASSYLGQGDGYTF. The CDR3 nucleotides read TGTGCCAGCAGTTACTTGGGACAGGGGGATGGCTACACCTTC.

V and J are TRBV23-1 and TRBJ2-7; D is undetermined. TRBV23-1 is noted as an ORF with a role that remains uncertain. CDR3 length: 13 residues. Trimming removed 7 bases at V and 0 bases at J, with 10 bases between. The CDR3 DNA reads as TGCGCCAGCATTCCCCAATTCTCCTACGAGCAGTACTTC. Translated: CASIPQFSYEQYF.

This clone was counted ten times or more. The chain carries TRBV28 and TRBJ1-1; unclear D gene. Germline V lookup: CDR1 MDHEN, CDR2 SYDVKM. The CDR3 totals 11 residues. Trimming shortened V by 7 bases and J by 7 bases, and 10 bases separated the two germline ends. The CDR3 DNA reads TGTGCCAGCATCCGAGAACGTGAAGCTTTCTTT. Amino acids: CASIREREAFF.

The rearrangement uses TRBV7-8 and TRBJ2-5; 12 bases align to TRBD2. CDR3 length: 20 residues. The germline V gene has CDR1 SGHVS and CDR2 FQNEAQ. Unmatched junction bases numbered 14, after V lost 0 bases and J lost 3 bases. The CDR3 nucleotides are TGTGCCAGCAGCTTAGCGCTTTTATATCGGACTAGCGGGGTTAAAGAGACCCAGTACTTC. Encoded protein: CASSLALLYRTSGVKETQYF.

The genes are TRBV7-2 and TRBJ2-7; 8 bases fit TRBD2. The CDR3 runs to 16 residues. V shed 0 bases and J 1 base; nucleotides not matched to a gene: 5. Germline loops: CDR1 SGHTA, CDR2 FQGNSA. The CDR3 region has the DNA TGTGCCAGCAGCTTAGCGCTTGGACTAGCTTCCTACGAGCAGTACTTC. Residues: CASSLALGLASYEQYF. Supplemented by reference TRBV7-2 and TRBJ2-7, the full variable domain reads GAGVSQSPSNKVTEKGKDVELRCDPISGHTALYWYRQSLGQGLEFLIYFQGNSAPDKSGLPSDRFSAERTGGSVSTLTIQRTQQEDSAVYLCASSLALGLASYEQYFGPGTRLTVT.

The rearrangement links TRBV7-3 to TRBJ1-1; D possibly corresponds to TRBD1 (6 bases). The V and J ends lost 1 base and 4 bases respectively, with 7 bases between them. Germline CDR1 reads SGHTA; CDR2 reads FQGTGA. CDR3 length: 13 residues. The CDR3 is CASSLRGLTEAFF. Here the CDR3 DNA reads TGTGCCAGCAGCTTAAGGGGGCTCACTGAAGCTTTCTTT.

This rearrangement joins TRBV27 to TRBJ1-2; TRBD1 aligns across 9 bases. The CDR3 has 16 amino acids. V lost 5 bases, J lost 0 bases, and 7 bases stayed unmatched. Germline CDR1 and CDR2: MNHEY and SMNVEV (reference sequence). CDR3 residues: CASSPWGQGANYGYTF. In DNA, the CDR3 is TGTGCCAGCAGTCCCTGGGGACAGGGAGCTAACTATGGCTACACCTTC.

V usage is TRBV3-1 (or the pseudogene TRBV3-2) and J usage is TRBJ2-7; a possible D gene is TRBD1 (6 bases). The V end lost 7 bases, the J end lost 3 bases, and 16 bases lay between the germline ends. The CDR3 has 14 residues. Looked up from germline, CDR1 is LGHDT and CDR2 is YNNKEL (reference sequence). CDR3 residues: CASTDGQPNYEQYF. The CDR3 DNA reads as TGTGCCAGCACGGACGGACAGCCAAACTACGAGCAGTACTTC.

Concerning this clone itself: Other DNA sequences of this sample code for an identical CDR3. The CDR3 region is CASSATSTDTQYF. The CDR3, as DNA: TGTGCCAGCAGTGCCACTAGCACAGATACGCAGTATTTT. The gene calls are TRBV7-3 and TRBJ2-3, with D unresolved. This CDR3 comprises 13 residues. Trimming took 6 bases from V and 0 from J, leaving 7 bases between them. The germline V gene encodes CDR1 SGHTA and CDR2 FQGTGA. Drawing the rest from reference TRBV7-3 and TRBJ2-3, the complete variable domain is GAGVSQTPSNKVTEKGKYVELRCDPISGHTALYWYRQSLGQGPEFLIYFQGTGAADDSGLPNDRFFAVRPEGSVSTLKIQRTERGDSAVYLCASSATSTDTQYFGPGTRLTVL.

This clone was detected only once. The rearrangement links TRBV19 to TRBJ1-2, with D tentatively TRBD1 (6 bases). CDR1 and CDR2 (germline): LNHDA, SQIVND (reference sequence). The CDR3 is made up of 14 amino acids. V was clipped by 8 bases and J by 4 bases, with 17 bases between them. The CDR3 here is CASGPGGALYGYTF. CDR3 in DNA: TGTGCCAGTGGGCCCGGGGGGGCACTCTATGGCTACACCTTC.

This rearrangement joins TRBV6-2 or TRBV6-3 to TRBJ1-1; 7 bases map to TRBD1. The germline V gene encodes CDR1 MNHEY and CDR2 SVGEGT. V gave up 6 bases and J gave up 1 base; unmatched junction bases: 2. The CDR3 covers 13 residues. DNA for the CDR3: TGTGCCAGCAGCGGACAGGAGAACACTGAAGCTTTCTTT. Translated: CASSGQENTEAFF.

As for this clone: The identical CDR3 is also encoded by other nucleotide sequences in the sample. V is TRBV6-5 and J is TRBJ1-1; weak D call: TRBD1 (5 bases). Germline loops: CDR1 MNHEY, CDR2 SVGAGI. CDR3 length: 15 amino acids. Trimming took off 5 bases at V and 0 bases at J, with 13 bases between the two ends. The CDR3 loop reads CASSPGEGMNTEAFF. DNA of the CDR3: TGTGCCAGCAGTCCGGGGGAGGGAATGAACACTGAAGCTTTCTTT.

This clone was seen only once. The V and J genes are TRBV5-1 and TRBJ2-3; 11 positions match TRBD2. This CDR3 is 17 amino acids long. Trimming took 5 bases from V and 6 from J; bases not matched to a gene: 14. The germline V gene encodes CDR1 SGHRS and CDR2 YFSETQ. The CDR3 DNA reads as TGCGCCAGCAGAGAACCTAGCGGGGGGACCCATCGGGATACGCAGTATTTT. Amino acid sequence: CASREPSGGTHRDTQYF.

The chain couples TRBV5-4 to TRBJ2-7; 7 bases fit TRBD2. J lost 3 bases, V lost 4 bases, and 10 bases had no gene match. Per germline, CDR1 SGHNT and CDR2 YYREEE (reference sequence). This CDR3 contains 15 residues. The CDR3 loop is CASSRPSGAHYEQYF. DNA for the CDR3: TGTGCCAGCAGCCGCCCTAGCGGAGCCCACTACGAGCAGTACTTC.

This sequence joins TRBV18 and TRBJ2-4; TRBD1 agrees at 11 bases. Germline V lookup: CDR1 KGHSH, CDR2 LQKENI. V gave up 1 base and J gave up 2 bases; unmatched junction bases: 4. This CDR3 region has 17 residues. CDR3 sequence (DNA): TGTGCCAGCTCACCACTGGGACAGGGGGAGTCCAAAAACATTCAGTACTTC. This translates into CASSPLGQGESKNIQYF.